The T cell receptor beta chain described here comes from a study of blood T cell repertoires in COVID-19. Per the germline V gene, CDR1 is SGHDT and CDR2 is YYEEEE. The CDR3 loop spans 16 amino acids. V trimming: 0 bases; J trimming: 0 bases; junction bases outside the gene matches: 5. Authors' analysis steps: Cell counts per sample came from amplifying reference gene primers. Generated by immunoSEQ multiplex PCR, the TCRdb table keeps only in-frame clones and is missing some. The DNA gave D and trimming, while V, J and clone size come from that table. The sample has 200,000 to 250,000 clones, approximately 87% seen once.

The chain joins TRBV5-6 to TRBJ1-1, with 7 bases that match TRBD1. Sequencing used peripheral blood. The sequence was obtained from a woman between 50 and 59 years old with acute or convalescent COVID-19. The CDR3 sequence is CASSLEGRGMNTEAFF. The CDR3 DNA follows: TGTGCCAGCAGCTTGGAAGGCAGGGGGATGAACACTGAAGCTTTCTTT.